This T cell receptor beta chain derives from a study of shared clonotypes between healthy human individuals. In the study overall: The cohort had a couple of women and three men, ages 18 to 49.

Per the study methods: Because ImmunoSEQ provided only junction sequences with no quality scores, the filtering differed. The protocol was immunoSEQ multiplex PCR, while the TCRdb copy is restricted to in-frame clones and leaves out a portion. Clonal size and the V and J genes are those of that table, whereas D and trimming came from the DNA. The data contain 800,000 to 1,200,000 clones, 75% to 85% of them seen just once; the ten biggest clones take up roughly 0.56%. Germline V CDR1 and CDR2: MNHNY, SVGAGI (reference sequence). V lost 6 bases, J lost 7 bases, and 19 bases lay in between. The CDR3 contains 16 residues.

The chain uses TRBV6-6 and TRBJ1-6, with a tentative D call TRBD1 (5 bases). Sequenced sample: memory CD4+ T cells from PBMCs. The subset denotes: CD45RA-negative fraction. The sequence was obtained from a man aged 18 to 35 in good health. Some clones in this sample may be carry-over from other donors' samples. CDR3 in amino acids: CASRPLGAAPNSPLHF. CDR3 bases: TGTGCCAGCAGACCTCTTGGGGCCGCCCCCAATTCACCCCTCCACTTT.